Listed below are T cell receptor beta chains from one sample, sequenced in a study of shared clonotypes between healthy human individuals. Measured with immunoSEQ multiplex PCR; TCRdb has only the in-frame clones, and not every one. Among roughly 2,000,000 clones, over 85% were seen once, and the ten largest hold under 2%. The sample comprised naive CD8+ T cells from PBMCs. The receptors shown here come from a man aged 18 to 29 in good health. Some clones in this sample may be carry-over from other donors' samples. The CDR3 runs from the conserved cysteine through the conserved F or W. D genes are given only for firm matches. The listing skips clone size in some rows; elsewhere it reads once, few, many or a size class.

V gene,J gene,D gene,clone size,CDR3 protein,CDR3 DNA
TRBV19,TRBJ2-7,-,-,CATSGSFYEQYF,TGTGCCACCTCGGGCAGTTTCTACGAGCAGTACTTC
TRBV7-9,TRBJ2-2,-,-,CASSLAGGATGELFF,TGTGCCAGCAGCTTAGCAGGGGGTGCCACCGGGGAGCTGTTTTTT
TRBV7-2,TRBJ1-2,-,-,CASSLGNTGYTF,TGTGCCAGCAGCTTGGGCAATACTGGCTACACCTTC
TRBV19,TRBJ1-5,-,-,CASSVQGRYQPQHF,TGTGCCAGTAGTGTTCAGGGTCGTTATCAGCCCCAGCATTTT
TRBV5-8,TRBJ2-7,-,-,CASSLHRVQGEQYF,TGTGCCAGCAGCTTGCACAGGGTTCAGGGCGAGCAGTACTTC
TRBV29-1,TRBJ2-7,TRBD2,-,CSVETGTSATYEQYF,TGCAGCGTTGAAACCGGGACTAGCGCGACCTACGAGCAGTACTTC
TRBV19,TRBJ1-4,-,-,CASSVWAGMITNEKLFF,TGTGCCAGTAGTGTGTGGGCAGGGATGATAACTAATGAAAAACTGTTTTTT
TRBV5-6,TRBJ2-7,-,-,CASSLGGGQVF,TGTGCCAGCAGCTTGGGCGGGGGCCAAGTCTTC
TRBV6-5,TRBJ2-5,-,-,CASAQEAGYQETQYF,TGTGCCAGCGCCCAAGAAGCGGGTTACCAAGAGACCCAGTACTTC
TRBV28,TRBJ2-7,TRBD2,-,CASSLPGLAGSSYEQYF,TGTGCCAGCAGTCTCCCGGGACTAGCGGGTTCCTCCTACGAGCAGTACTTC
TRBV7-9,TRBJ2-3,TRBD2,-,CASRKTGVRTSGSTDTQYF,TGTGCCAGCAGAAAGACAGGGGTTCGGACTAGCGGGAGCACAGATACGCAGTATTTT
TRBV10-3,TRBJ2-1,TRBD2,-,CAISDPAGRDEQFF,TGTGCCATCAGTGACCCGGCTGGGAGGGATGAGCAGTTCTTC
TRBV4-1,TRBJ2-1,TRBD2,-,CASSQGTSGTEQFF,TGCGCCAGCAGCCAAGGGACTAGCGGGACTGAGCAGTTCTTC
TRBV9,TRBJ2-7,-,-,CASSARGGYEQYF,TGTGCCAGCAGCGCCCGAGGGGGCTACGAGCAGTACTTC
TRBV4-1,TRBJ1-6,-,-,CASSQARDSNSPLHF,TGCGCCAGCAGCCAGGCCCGGGACTCCAATTCACCCCTCCACTTT
TRBV14,TRBJ2-1,TRBD2,-,CASSLTRGSGAEQFF,TGTGCCAGCAGCTTAACTCGCGGGAGCGGAGCTGAGCAGTTCTTC
TRBV5-1,TRBJ2-5,TRBD1,-,CASSLGTGDFETQYF,TGCGCCAGCAGCTTGGGGACAGGGGATTTCGAGACCCAGTACTTC
TRBV7-3,TRBJ2-1,TRBD2,-,CASSLWGGSSYNEQFF,TGTGCCAGCAGCTTATGGGGCGGGAGCTCCTACAATGAGCAGTTCTTC
TRBV15,TRBJ2-1,TRBD2,-,CATSTGLAGNNEQFF,TGTGCCACCAGCACGGGACTAGCGGGAAACAATGAGCAGTTCTTC
TRBV9,TRBJ1-2,TRBD1,-,CASSVSSFGTDYGYTF,TGTGCCAGCAGCGTATCCTCTTTTGGGACAGATTATGGCTACACCTTC
TRBV29-1,TRBJ2-7,-,once,CSVEGGARNEQYF,TGCAGCGTTGAGGGGGGAGCGAGGAACGAGCAGTACTTC
TRBV4-1,TRBJ1-2,-,-,CASSQETSTALGYTF,TGCGCCAGCAGCCAAGAAACTTCCACCGCCCTGGGCTACACCTTC
TRBV9,TRBJ1-2,-,-,CASSENPGEPNYGYTF,TGTGCCAGCAGTGAGAACCCAGGGGAACCTAACTATGGCTACACCTTC
TRBV2,TRBJ2-5,TRBD2,-,CASSGRAPETQYF,TGTGCCAGCAGCGGGAGGGCCCCAGAGACCCAGTACTTC
TRBV7-6,TRBJ2-1,TRBD2,-,CASSLAQAGVTYNEQFF,TGTGCCAGCAGCTTAGCCCAAGCGGGAGTCACCTACAATGAGCAGTTCTTC
TRBV7-8,TRBJ2-7,-,-,CASSNPREGEQYF,TGTGCCAGCAGCAATCCCCGCGAGGGCGAGCAGTACTTC
TRBV27,TRBJ2-7,-,-,CASRQGFSEQYF,TGTGCCAGCAGACAGGGCTTCTCCGAGCAGTACTTC
TRBV28,TRBJ2-7,TRBD2,-,CATLPSGSVVDEQYF,TGTGCCACCCTTCCCAGCGGGAGCGTCGTCGACGAGCAGTACTTC
TRBV5-1,TRBJ1-3,-,-,CASSLSGGPGNTIYF,TGCGCCAGCAGCTTATCGGGGGGCCCTGGAAACACCATATATTTT